The 12 T cell receptor beta chains presented below share a single source sample, sequenced in a study of T cell changes during pregnancy in multiple sclerosis. Libraries were prepared by immunoSEQ multiplex PCR; TCRdb keeps only in-frame clonotypes and omits some of them. There are about 42,000 clones in the sample; about 91% occur only once, and about 2.1% lies in the top ten. Material: CD4+ T cells from peripheral blood mononuclear cells, obtained after pregnancy. The source of these receptors is a female donor in good health, enrolled as a control in a pregnancy study.

The genes are TRBV28 and TRBJ2-7, with a tentative D call TRBD1 (5 bases). The V and J ends lost 6 bases and 4 bases respectively, with 13 bases between them. The CDR3 is 13 amino acids. CDR1 and CDR2 (germline): MDHEN, SYDVKM. The CDR3 sequence: CASSGQALYEQYF. The CDR3 DNA sequence: TGTGCCAGCAGCGGACAAGCGTTATACGAGCAGTACTTC. Based on the CDR3 plus reference TRBV28 and TRBJ2-7, the full variable domain is DVKVTQSSRYLVKRTGEKVFLECVQDMDHENMFWYRQDPGLGLRLIYFSYDVKMKEKGDIPEGYSVSREKKERFSLILESASTNQTSMYLCASSGQALYEQYFGPGTRLTVT.

The genes are TRBV7-2 and TRBJ1-5; possible D gene TRBD1, 6 bases. V was trimmed by 5 bases and J by 3 bases, leaving 20 bases between them. Germline CDR1 is SGHTA and CDR2 is FQGNSA. CDR3 length: 17 residues. The CDR3 nucleotides are TGTGCCAGCAGCCCGGTACAGGGTTTTACCATCAATCAGCCCCAGCATTTT. Amino acid sequence: CASSPVQGFTINQPQHF.

This chain links TRBV9 with TRBJ2-2, with D maybe TRBD2 (5 bases). The CDR3 runs 14 residues. Germline loops: CDR1 SGDLS, CDR2 YYNGEE. The ends were cut back, 7 bases at V and 6 bases at J, with 16 bases in the middle. CDR3 sequence (DNA): TGTGCCAGCGGGCATGTGGGAGTGTCCGGGGAGCTGTTTTTT. Translating gives CASGHVGVSGELFF.

This clone is labeled medium-sized. V is TRBV11-2 and J is TRBJ1-3; D perhaps matches TRBD1 (5 bases). Trimming stripped 3 bases from V and 0 bases from J, with 15 bases between. CDR3 length: 17 amino acids. From germline, CDR1 is SGHAT and CDR2 FQNNGV. The CDR3 spells CASSLGTGLLSGNTIYF. In DNA, the CDR3 is TGTGCCAGCAGCTTGGGAACAGGCCTACTCTCTGGAAACACCATATATTTT.

The genes are TRBV2 and TRBJ2-1; 13 bases align to TRBD2. CDR1 and CDR2 from the germline V gene are SNHLY and FYNNEI. The CDR3 totals 21 residues. The V segment lost 4 bases and the J segment 6 bases; nucleotides outside the gene matches: 21. The CDR3 is CASSGTGGRTSGGPGANEQFF. CDR3 bases: TGTGCCAGCAGTGGGACAGGGGGCCGGACTAGCGGGGGTCCCGGGGCCAATGAGCAGTTCTTC. Full variable domain (outside the CDR3, taken from reference TRBV2 and TRBJ2-1): EPEVTQTPSHQVTQMGQEVILRCVPISNHLYFYWYRQILGQKVEFLVSFYNNEISEKSEIFDDQFSVERPDGSNFTLKIRSTKLEDSAMYFCASSGTGGRTSGGPGANEQFFGPGTRLTVL.

V and J are TRBV7-9 and TRBJ2-1; the D is unclear. There are 12 residues in the CDR3. Germline values: CDR1 SEHNR, CDR2 FQNEAQ (reference sequence). Trimming took off 5 bases at V and 6 bases at J, with 8 bases between the two ends. The CDR3 DNA reads TGTGCCAGCAGCCGAGATAGCAATGAGCAGTTCTTC. It is translated as CASSRDSNEQFF. Combining the CDR3 with reference TRBV7-9 and TRBJ2-1 gives the whole variable domain DTGVSQNPRHKITKRGQNVTFRCDPISEHNRLYWYRQTLGQGPEFLTYFQNEAQLEKSRLLSDRFSAERPKGSFSTLEIQRTEQGDSAMYLCASSRDSNEQFFGPGTRLTVL.

DNA for the CDR3: TGTGCCAGCAGCTTTCCGGAGCGGGCAGGGGAAAAACTGTTTTTT. This sequence encodes CASSFPERAGEKLFF. The chain uses TRBV7-2 and TRBJ1-4, with D possibly being TRBD1 (5 bases). The CDR3 loop spans 15 amino acids. V was clipped by 3 bases and J by 8 bases, with 16 bases between them. Germline CDR1 and CDR2: SGHTA and FQGNSA.

The V call is TRBV27, the J call TRBJ2-2; 7 bases line up with TRBD2. Germline trimming cut 4 bases from V and 3 bases from J; bases unmatched to any gene: 5. The CDR3 loop spans 15 amino acids. Germline-derived CDR1 and CDR2 are MNHEY and SMNVEV (reference sequence). Here the CDR3 reads CASSSGGGYTGELFF. CDR3 in DNA: TGTGCCAGCAGTTCGGGGGGAGGCTACACCGGGGAGCTGTTTTTT.

The V gene is TRBV7-2, the J gene TRBJ1-1, with a tentative D call TRBD1 (5 bases). Germline-derived CDR1 and CDR2 are SGHTA and FQGNSA. Trimming took 3 bases from V and 1 from J, leaving 6 bases between them. The CDR3 spans 13 residues. The CDR3 sequence: CASSFRENTEAFF. CDR3 DNA sequence: TGTGCCAGCAGCTTCAGGGAGAACACTGAAGCTTTCTTT.

The gene calls are TRBV6-1 and TRBJ1-5; tentatively, D is TRBD1 (6 bases). V was clipped by 7 bases and J by 4 bases, with 11 bases between them. Germline V gene sequence: CDR1 MNHNS, CDR2 SASEGT. The CDR3 sequence is 13 residues long. The CDR3 coding sequence is TGTGCCAGCATTAGGGGGGGGAATCAGCCCCAGCATTTT. It yields the protein CASIRGGNQPQHF.

This chain uses TRBV28 with TRBJ2-7, with a tentative D call TRBD1 (7 bases). The CDR3 loop spans 12 amino acids. Deletions cut 3 bases from V and 6 bases from J, with 9 bases between. CDR1 and CDR2 (germline): MDHEN, SYDVKM. The CDR3 region is CASSFQGGEQYF. CDR3 DNA sequence: TGTGCCAGCAGTTTTCAGGGGGGCGAGCAGTACTTC.

This rearrangement joins TRBV5-6 to TRBJ2-1; the D is unclear. The germline CDR1 and CDR2 sequences are SGHDT and YYEEEE. CDR3 length: 13 amino acids. Trimming stripped 0 bases from V and 7 bases from J, with 8 bases between. The CDR3 is CASSLGRRNEQFF. The CDR3 DNA sequence: TGTGCCAGCAGCTTGGGACGCAGGAATGAGCAGTTCTTC.